This entry describes one T cell receptor beta chain. As yet, its antigen is unknown. This record comes from a study of post-analysis software for immune sequencing data. About the research overall: Recorded disease courses covered relapsing-remitting, secondary progressive and progressive-relapsing multiple sclerosis. Some patients had no subtype annotation. Overall study results and limits: Elevated frequency relative to controls characterized roughly five TRBV segments in patients, TRBV5-6, TRBV5-1 and TRBV20-1 among them. Patients with multiple sclerosis recorded significantly lower normalized Chao1 diversity than controls, the study found.

Included in the TCR beta cDNA libraries were unique molecular identifiers. Each sample of about 0.95 to 10 million input T cells yielded around 500,000 cDNA molecules, so each molecule approximated one T cell. Each CDR3 protein is one row after TCRdb ran MiXCR on the PCR reads. The data hold approximately 260,000 distinct CDR3 sequences, with 36% observed a single time. The CDR3 runs to 15 residues. V lost 4 bases and J 3 bases, leaving 14 bases between the germline ends. Germline values: CDR1 SGHDT, CDR2 YYEEEE. This rearrangement joins TRBV5-6 to TRBJ2-1; D may match TRBD1 or TRBD2 (5 bases each). This clonotype was obtained from a girl aged 5 to 17 with multiple sclerosis. The sequenced sample was blood. In DNA form, the CDR3 reads TGTGCCAGCAGCCTGAGAGGGGAGTACTACAATGAGCAGTTCTTC. This sequence encodes CASSLRGEYYNEQFF.